This T cell receptor (beta chain) comes out of a study of blood T cell repertoires in COVID-19. Across the whole study: Both acute and convalescent COVID-19 samples were obtained from the United States, Italy and Spain.

This clone was detected only once. Original analysis: From reference gene primer amplification, estimates of nucleated cell counts were derived. The repertoire was sequenced with immunoSEQ multiplex PCR; TCRdb's copy has only in-frame clones and lacks some. V and J calls and clone size are those listed in that table; D and trimming were worked out from the DNA. The data contain roughly 410,000 clones, 70% to 90% of them singletons. Enrolled during active infection, Seattle patients were then followed longitudinally. The CDR3 spans 14 residues. Trimming stripped 1 base from V and 3 bases from J, with 11 bases between. The germline V gene encodes CDR1 SGHDT and CDR2 YYEEEE.

V is TRBV5-6 and J is TRBJ2-7, with D tentatively TRBD1 (5 bases). The receptor comes from a woman between 40 and 55 years old with COVID-19, enrolled during active disease. Material: peripheral blood. The CDR3 protein is CASSLSAGNYEQYF. The CDR3 bases are TGTGCCAGCAGCTTGTCGGCAGGGAACTACGAGCAGTACTTC.